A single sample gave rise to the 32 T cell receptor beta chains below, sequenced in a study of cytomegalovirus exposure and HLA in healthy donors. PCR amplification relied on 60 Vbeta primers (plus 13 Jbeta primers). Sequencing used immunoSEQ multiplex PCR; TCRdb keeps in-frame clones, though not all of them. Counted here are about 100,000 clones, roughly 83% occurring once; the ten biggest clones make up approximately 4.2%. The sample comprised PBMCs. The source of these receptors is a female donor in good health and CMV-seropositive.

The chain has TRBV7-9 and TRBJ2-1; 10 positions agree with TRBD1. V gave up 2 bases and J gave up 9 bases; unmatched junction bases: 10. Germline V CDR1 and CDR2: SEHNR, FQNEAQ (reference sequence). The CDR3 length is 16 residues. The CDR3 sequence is CASSLKGQGTLGEQFF. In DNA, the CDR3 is TGTGCCAGCAGCTTAAAGGGACAGGGGACCCTTGGTGAGCAGTTCTTC.

CDR3: CASSEGYEQFF. As DNA, the CDR3 is TGTGCCAGCAGCGAGGGTTATGAGCAGTTCTTC. V gene TRBV2 combines with J gene TRBJ2-1, with TRBD2 as a possible D gene (5 bases). There are 11 residues in the CDR3. The V end lost 6 bases, the J end lost 8 bases, and 8 bases lay between the germline ends. Germline CDR1 SNHLY, CDR2 FYNNEI.

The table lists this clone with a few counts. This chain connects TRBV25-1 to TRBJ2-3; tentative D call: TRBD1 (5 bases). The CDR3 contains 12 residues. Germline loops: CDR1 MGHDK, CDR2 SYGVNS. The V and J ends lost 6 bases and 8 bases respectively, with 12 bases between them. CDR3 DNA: TGTGCCAGCAGGGTCGGTCAGGGTACGCAGTATTTT. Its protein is CASRVGQGTQYF.

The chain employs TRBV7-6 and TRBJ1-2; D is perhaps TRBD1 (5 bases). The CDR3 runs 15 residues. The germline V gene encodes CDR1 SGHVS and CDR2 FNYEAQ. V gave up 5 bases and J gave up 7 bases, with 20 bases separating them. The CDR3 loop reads CASSTWTPGLRGYTF. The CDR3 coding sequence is TGTGCCAGCAGCACCTGGACACCCGGACTACGTGGCTACACCTTC.

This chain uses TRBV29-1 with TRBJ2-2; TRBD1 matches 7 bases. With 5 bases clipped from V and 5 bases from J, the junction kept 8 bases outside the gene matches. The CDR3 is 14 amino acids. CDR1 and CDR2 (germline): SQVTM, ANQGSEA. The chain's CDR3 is CSVPRQGGTGELFF. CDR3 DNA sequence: TGCAGCGTTCCCAGACAGGGTGGGACCGGGGAGCTGTTTTTT.

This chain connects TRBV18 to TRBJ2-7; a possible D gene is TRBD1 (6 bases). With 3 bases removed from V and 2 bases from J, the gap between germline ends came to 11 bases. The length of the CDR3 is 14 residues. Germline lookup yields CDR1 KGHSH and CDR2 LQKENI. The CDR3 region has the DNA TGTGCCAGCTCACCTCCAGGGGTTCCCTACGAGCAGTACTTC. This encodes CASSPPGVPYEQYF.

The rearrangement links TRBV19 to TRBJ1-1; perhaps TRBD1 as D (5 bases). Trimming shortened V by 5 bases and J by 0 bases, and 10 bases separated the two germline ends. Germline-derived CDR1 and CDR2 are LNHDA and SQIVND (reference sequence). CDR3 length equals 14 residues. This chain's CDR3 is CASSLGGVNTEAFF. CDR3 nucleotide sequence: TGTGCCAGTAGTCTCGGGGGAGTGAACACTGAAGCTTTCTTT.

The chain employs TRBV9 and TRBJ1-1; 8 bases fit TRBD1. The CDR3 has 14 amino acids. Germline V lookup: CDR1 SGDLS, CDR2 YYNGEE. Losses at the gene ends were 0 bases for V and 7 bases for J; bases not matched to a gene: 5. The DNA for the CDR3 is TGTGCCAGCAGCGTAGTAGGACAGGGCGGTGAAGCTTTCTTT. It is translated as CASSVVGQGGEAFF.

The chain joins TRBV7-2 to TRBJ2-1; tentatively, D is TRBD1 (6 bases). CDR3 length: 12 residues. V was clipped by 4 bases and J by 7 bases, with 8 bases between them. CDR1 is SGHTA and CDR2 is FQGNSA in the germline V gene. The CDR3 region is CASSSRGNEQFF. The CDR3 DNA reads TGTGCCAGCAGCTCCAGGGGTAATGAGCAGTTCTTC.

For the CDR3, the DNA is TGTGCCAGCACGGTACGGGGGGGCCCAGATACGCAGTATTTT. It translates to CASTVRGGPDTQYF. The chain has TRBV5-4 and TRBJ2-3; 8 positions agree with TRBD2. Germline lookup yields CDR1 SGHNT and CDR2 YYREEE (reference sequence). J was trimmed by 4 bases and V by 6 bases; bases with no gene match: 7. The CDR3 is made up of 14 amino acids.

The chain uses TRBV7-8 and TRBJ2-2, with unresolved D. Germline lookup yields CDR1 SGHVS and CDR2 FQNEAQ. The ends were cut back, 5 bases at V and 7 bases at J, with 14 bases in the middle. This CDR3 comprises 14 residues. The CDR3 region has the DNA TGTGCCAGCAGCCCCCGGGTGGTCGGCGGGGAGCTGTTTTTT. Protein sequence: CASSPRVVGGELFF.

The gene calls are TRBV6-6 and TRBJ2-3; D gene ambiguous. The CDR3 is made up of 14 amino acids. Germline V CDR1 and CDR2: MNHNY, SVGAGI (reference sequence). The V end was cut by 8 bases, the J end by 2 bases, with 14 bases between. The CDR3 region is CASFREPNTDTQYF. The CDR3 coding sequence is TGTGCCAGCTTCCGAGAGCCTAACACAGATACGCAGTATTTT.

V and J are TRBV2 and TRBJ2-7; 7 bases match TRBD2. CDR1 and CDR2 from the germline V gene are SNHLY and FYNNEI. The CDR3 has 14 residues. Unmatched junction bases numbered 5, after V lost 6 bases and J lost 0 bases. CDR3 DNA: TGTGCCAGCAGCTCGCTAGCGGTCTCCTACGAGCAGTACTTC. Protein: CASSSLAVSYEQYF. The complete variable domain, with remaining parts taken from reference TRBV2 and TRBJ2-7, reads EPEVTQTPSHQVTQMGQEVILRCVPISNHLYFYWYRQILGQKVEFLVSFYNNEISEKSEIFDDQFSVERPDGSNFTLKIRSTKLEDSAMYFCASSSLAVSYEQYFGPGTRLTVT.

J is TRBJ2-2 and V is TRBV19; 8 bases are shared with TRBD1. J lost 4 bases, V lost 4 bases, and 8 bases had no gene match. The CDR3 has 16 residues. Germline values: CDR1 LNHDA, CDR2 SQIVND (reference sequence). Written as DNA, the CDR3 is TGTGCCAGTAGTACCGACAGGGGACGTGGCACCGGGGAGCTGTTTTTT. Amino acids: CASSTDRGRGTGELFF.

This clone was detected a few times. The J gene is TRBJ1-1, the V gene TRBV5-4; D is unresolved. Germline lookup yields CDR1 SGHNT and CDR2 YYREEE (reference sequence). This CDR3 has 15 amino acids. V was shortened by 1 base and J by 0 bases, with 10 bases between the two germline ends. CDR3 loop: CASSLQSGMNTEAFF. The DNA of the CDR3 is TGTGCCAGCAGCTTGCAGTCGGGTATGAACACTGAAGCTTTCTTT.

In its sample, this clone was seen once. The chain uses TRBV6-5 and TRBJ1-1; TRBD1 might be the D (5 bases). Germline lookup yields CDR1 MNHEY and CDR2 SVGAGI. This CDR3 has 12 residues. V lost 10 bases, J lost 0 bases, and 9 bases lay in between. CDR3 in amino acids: CATKGLNTEAFF. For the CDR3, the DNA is TGTGCCACAAAGGGGTTGAACACTGAAGCTTTCTTT.

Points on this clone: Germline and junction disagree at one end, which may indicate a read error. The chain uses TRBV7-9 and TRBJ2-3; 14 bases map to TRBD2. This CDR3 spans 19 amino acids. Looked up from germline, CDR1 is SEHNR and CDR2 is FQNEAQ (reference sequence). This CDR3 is CASSLGLAGGSLTEDTQYF. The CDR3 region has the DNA TGTGCCAGCAGCTTAGGACTAGCGGGAGGGTCCTTAACTGAGGATACGCAATATTTT. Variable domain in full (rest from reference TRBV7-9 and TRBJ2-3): DTGVSQNPRHKITKRGQNVTFRCDPISEHNRLYWYRQTLGQGPEFLTYFQNEAQLEKSRLLSDRFSAERPKGSFSTLEIQRTEQGDSAMYLCASSLGLAGGSLTEDTQYFGPGTRLTVL.

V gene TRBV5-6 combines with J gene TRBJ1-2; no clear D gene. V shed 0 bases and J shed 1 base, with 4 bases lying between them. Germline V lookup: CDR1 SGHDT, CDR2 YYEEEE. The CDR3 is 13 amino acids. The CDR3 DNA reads TGTGCCAGCAGCTTGGCTCTTAACTATGGCTACACCTTC. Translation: CASSLALNYGYTF.

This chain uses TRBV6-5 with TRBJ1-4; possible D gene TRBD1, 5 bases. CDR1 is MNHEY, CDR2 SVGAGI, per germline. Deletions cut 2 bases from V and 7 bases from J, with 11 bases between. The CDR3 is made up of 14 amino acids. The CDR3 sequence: CASSYRAGFEKLFF. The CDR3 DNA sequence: TGTGCCAGCAGTTACCGGGCAGGGTTTGAAAAACTGTTTTTT.

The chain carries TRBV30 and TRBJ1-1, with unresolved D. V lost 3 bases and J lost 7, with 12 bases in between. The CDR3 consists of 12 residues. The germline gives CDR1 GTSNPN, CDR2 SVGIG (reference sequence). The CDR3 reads CAWSRETVEAFF. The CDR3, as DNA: TGTGCCTGGAGCCGGGAAACGGTTGAAGCTTTCTTT. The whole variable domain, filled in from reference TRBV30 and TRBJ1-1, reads SQTIHQWPATLVQPVGSPLSLECTVEGTSNPNLYWYRQAAGRGLQLLFYSVGIGQISSEVPQNLSASRPQDRQFILSSKKLLLSDSGFYLCAWSRETVEAFFGQGTRLTVV.

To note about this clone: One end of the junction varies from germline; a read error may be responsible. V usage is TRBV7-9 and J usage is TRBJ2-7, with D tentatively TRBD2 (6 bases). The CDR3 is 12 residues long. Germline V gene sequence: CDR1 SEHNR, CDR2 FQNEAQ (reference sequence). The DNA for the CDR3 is TGTTCCAGCAGCTCCTCGGCGGGAGAGCAGTACTTC. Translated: CSSSSSAGEQYF. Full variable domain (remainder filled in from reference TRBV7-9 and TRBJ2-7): DTGVSQNPRHKITKRGQNVTFRCDPISEHNRLYWYRQTLGQGPEFLTYFQNEAQLEKSRLLSDRFSAERPKGSFSTLEIQRTEQGDSAMYLCSSSSSAGEQYFGPGTRLTVT.

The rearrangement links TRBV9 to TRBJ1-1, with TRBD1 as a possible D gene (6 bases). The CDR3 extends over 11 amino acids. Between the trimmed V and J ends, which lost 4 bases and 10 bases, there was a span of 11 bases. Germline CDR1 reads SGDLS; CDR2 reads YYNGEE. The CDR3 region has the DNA TGTGCCAGCAGCAGGGGGGGAGTAGCTTTCTTT. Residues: CASSRGGVAFF. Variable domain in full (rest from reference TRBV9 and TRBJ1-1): DSGVTQTPKHLITATGQRVTLRCSPRSGDLSVYWYQQSLDQGLQFLIQYYNGEERAKGNILERFSAQQFPDLHSELNLSSLELGDSALYFCASSRGGVAFFGQGTRLTVV.

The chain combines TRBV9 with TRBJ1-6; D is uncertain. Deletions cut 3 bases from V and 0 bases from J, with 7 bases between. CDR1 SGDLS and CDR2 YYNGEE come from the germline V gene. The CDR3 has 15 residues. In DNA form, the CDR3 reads TGTGCCAGCAGCGACCGGAGCTCCTATAATTCACCCCTCCACTTT. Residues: CASSDRSSYNSPLHF.

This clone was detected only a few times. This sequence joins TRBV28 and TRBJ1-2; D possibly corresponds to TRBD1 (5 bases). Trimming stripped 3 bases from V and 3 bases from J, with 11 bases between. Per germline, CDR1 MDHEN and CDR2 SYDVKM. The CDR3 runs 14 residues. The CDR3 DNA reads TGTGCCAGCAGTTTTTCTCGGGGGTACTATGGCTACACCTTC. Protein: CASSFSRGYYGYTF.

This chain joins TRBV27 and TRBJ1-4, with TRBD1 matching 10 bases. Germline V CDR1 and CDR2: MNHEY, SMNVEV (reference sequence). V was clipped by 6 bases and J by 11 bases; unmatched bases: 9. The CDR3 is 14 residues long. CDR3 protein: CASSLGQGGSKLFF. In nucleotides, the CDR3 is TGTGCCAGCAGCCTTGGACAGGGGGGATCGAAACTGTTTTTT.

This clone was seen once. The CDR3 nucleotides are TGTGCCAGCAGCATAACTCGCCGTAAGTTCTTC. This codes for CASSITRRKFF. The chain links TRBV2 to TRBJ2-1; D remains unclear. The CDR3 spans 11 residues. Germline V gene sequence: CDR1 SNHLY, CDR2 FYNNEI. With 6 bases removed from V and 14 bases from J, the gap between germline ends came to 14 bases. The whole variable domain, filled in from reference TRBV2 and TRBJ2-1, reads EPEVTQTPSHQVTQMGQEVILRCVPISNHLYFYWYRQILGQKVEFLVSFYNNEISEKSEIFDDQFSVERPDGSNFTLKIRSTKLEDSAMYFCASSITRRKFFGPGTRLTVL.

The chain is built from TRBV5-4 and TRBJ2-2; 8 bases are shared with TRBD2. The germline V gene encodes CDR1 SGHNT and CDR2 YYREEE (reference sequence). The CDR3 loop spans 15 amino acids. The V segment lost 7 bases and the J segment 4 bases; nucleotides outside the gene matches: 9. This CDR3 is CASSREGAGTGELFF. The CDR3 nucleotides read TGTGCCAGCTCCCGGGAGGGCGCGGGCACCGGGGAGCTGTTTTTT.

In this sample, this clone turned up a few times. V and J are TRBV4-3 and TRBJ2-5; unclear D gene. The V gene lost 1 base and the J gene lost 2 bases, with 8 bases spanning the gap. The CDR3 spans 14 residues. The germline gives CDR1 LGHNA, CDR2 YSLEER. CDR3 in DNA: TGCGCCAGCAGCCAAGTTGGCAGGCAAGAGACCCAGTACTTC. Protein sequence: CASSQVGRQETQYF.

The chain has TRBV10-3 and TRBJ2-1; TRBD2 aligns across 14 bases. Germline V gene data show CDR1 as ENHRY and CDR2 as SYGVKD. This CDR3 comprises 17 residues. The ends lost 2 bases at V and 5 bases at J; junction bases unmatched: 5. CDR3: CAISETGLAGENNEQFF. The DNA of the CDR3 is TGTGCCATCAGTGAGACGGGACTAGCGGGAGAGAACAATGAGCAGTTCTTC.

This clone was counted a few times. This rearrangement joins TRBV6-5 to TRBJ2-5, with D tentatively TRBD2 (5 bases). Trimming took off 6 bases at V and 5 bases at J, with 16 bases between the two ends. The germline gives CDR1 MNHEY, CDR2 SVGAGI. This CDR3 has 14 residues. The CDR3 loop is CASSPPVGGETQYF. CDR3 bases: TGTGCCAGCAGCCCCCCGGTTGGAGGCGAGACCCAGTACTTC.

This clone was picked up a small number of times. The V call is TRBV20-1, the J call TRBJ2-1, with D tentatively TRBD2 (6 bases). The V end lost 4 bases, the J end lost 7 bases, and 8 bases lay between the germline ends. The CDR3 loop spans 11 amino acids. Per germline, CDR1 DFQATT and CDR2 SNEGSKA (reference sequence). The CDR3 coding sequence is TGCAGTGCTATCCGGGGGAATGAGCAGTTCTTC. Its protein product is CSAIRGNEQFF.

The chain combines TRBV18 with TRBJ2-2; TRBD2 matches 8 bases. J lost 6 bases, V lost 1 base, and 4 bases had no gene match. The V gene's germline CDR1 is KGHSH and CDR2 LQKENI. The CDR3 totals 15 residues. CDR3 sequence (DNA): TGTGCCAGCTCACCACAGGCGGGGGGCGCCGGGGAGCTGTTTTTT. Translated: CASSPQAGGAGELFF.